Listed below are T cell receptor beta chains from one sample, sequenced in a study of blood T cell repertoires in COVID-19. Profiling relied on immunoSEQ multiplex PCR, and the TCRdb table lists in-frame clones only, not all of them. In the table there are roughly 72,000 clones, 60% to 85% of which are singletons. Sequencing was carried out using peripheral blood. These receptors all stem from an elderly woman with active or convalescent COVID-19. Each CDR3 is given with its conserved first and last residue. The D gene is left open where the match is weak. Expanded clones are given a class, and other clones once, few, many or no size at all.

v_gene: TRBV11-3; abundance: .; d_gene: .; j_gene: TRBJ1-3; len: 15; CDR3nt: TGTGCCAGCAGCTTAGGGGGGCAAGTTGGAAACACCATATATTTT; CDR3aa: CASSLGGQVGNTIYF
v_gene: TRBV7-5; abundance: .; d_gene: .; j_gene: TRBJ1-4; len: 18; CDR3nt: TGTGCCAGAAGCCCTTCCGGGACAGGAGACTTCGGTGATGAAAAACTGTTTTTT; CDR3aa: CARSPSGTGDFGDEKLFF
v_gene: TRBV10-3; abundance: .; d_gene: TRBD2; j_gene: TRBJ2-2; len: 16; CDR3nt: TGTGCCATCAGTGAGCCCCCGGGACTAGAGGCCGGGGAGCTGTTTTTT; CDR3aa: CAISEPPGLEAGELFF
v_gene: TRBV15; abundance: once; d_gene: .; j_gene: TRBJ2-7; len: 14; CDR3nt: TGTGCCACCAGGCGGCCAGGGCCGACCTACGAGCAGTACTTC; CDR3aa: CATRRPGPTYEQYF
v_gene: TRBV6-2/TRBV6-3; abundance: few; d_gene: .; j_gene: TRBJ2-1; len: 14; CDR3nt: TGTGCCAGCAGTTACTTGAACTTTGACCCAGGCGCGTTCTTC; CDR3aa: CASSYLNFDPGAFF
v_gene: TRBV6-2/TRBV6-3; abundance: .; d_gene: .; j_gene: TRBJ2-3; len: 14; CDR3nt: TGTGCCAGCAGTTACTCGACTAGGGTTGATACGCAGTATTTT; CDR3aa: CASSYSTRVDTQYF
v_gene: TRBV18; abundance: .; d_gene: TRBD2; j_gene: TRBJ2-1; len: 16; CDR3nt: TGTGCCAGCTCACCACTAGGGACTAGCGTGTACAATGAGCAGTTCTTC; CDR3aa: CASSPLGTSVYNEQFF
v_gene: TRBV15; abundance: .; d_gene: .; j_gene: TRBJ2-7; len: 14; CDR3nt: TGTGCCACCAGCATCCGGGACAACTCCTACGAGCAGTACTTC; CDR3aa: CATSIRDNSYEQYF
v_gene: TRBV10-3; abundance: once; d_gene: .; j_gene: TRBJ2-5; len: 14; CDR3nt: TGTGCCATCAGTGAGTCACTAGGGATAGAGACCCAGTACTTC; CDR3aa: CAISESLGIETQYF
v_gene: TRBV27; abundance: .; d_gene: TRBD1; j_gene: TRBJ1-4; len: 16; CDR3nt: TGTGCCAGCAGTTTATCGCCGGGGACAGGGGATGAAAAACTGTTTTTT; CDR3aa: CASSLSPGTGDEKLFF
v_gene: TRBV2; abundance: .; d_gene: TRBD1; j_gene: TRBJ1-3; len: 15; CDR3nt: TGTGCCAGCAGAGCCGACAGGGGAACTGGAAACACCATATATTTT; CDR3aa: CASRADRGTGNTIYF
v_gene: TRBV9; abundance: .; d_gene: .; j_gene: TRBJ1-4; len: 14; CDR3nt: TGTGCCAGCAGCATCACGGGAATGGGAGAAAAACTGTTTTTT; CDR3aa: CASSITGMGEKLFF
v_gene: TRBV30; abundance: .; d_gene: .; j_gene: TRBJ1-3; len: 14; CDR3nt: TGTGCCTGGAGTGTAGTTCGGGGTGGAAACACCATATATTTT; CDR3aa: CAWSVVRGGNTIYF
v_gene: TRBV5-1; abundance: once; d_gene: .; j_gene: TRBJ1-5; len: 14; CDR3nt: TGCGCCAGCAGATTGGACAGCAGCAATCAGCCCCAGCATTTT; CDR3aa: CASRLDSSNQPQHF
v_gene: TRBV12-3/TRBV12-4; abundance: once; d_gene: .; j_gene: TRBJ2-7; len: 12; CDR3nt: TGTGCCAGCAGCTCTACTAGGAACGAGCAGTACTTC; CDR3aa: CASSSTRNEQYF
v_gene: TRBV7-9; abundance: .; d_gene: TRBD2; j_gene: TRBJ2-7; len: 18; CDR3nt: TGTGCCAGCAGAGGAGGCGGATTTAGCGGGAGAAAGGCCTACGAGCAGTACTTC; CDR3aa: CASRGGGFSGRKAYEQYF